The 21 T cell receptor beta chains below all came from one sample that was sequenced in a study of cytomegalovirus exposure and HLA in healthy donors. TCRdb's copy holds only in-frame clones and misses some; the assay was immunoSEQ multiplex PCR. The sample holds about 130,000 clones, approximately 95% seen once. Sequences were obtained from PBMCs. The receptors were gathered from a man younger than 30 in good health and CMV-seronegative.

This chain connects TRBV19 to TRBJ2-7, with D uncertain. The length of the CDR3 is 14 residues. V was cut by 0 bases and J by 0 bases, with 6 bases left in between. CDR1 and CDR2 (germline): LNHDA, SQIVND (reference sequence). The CDR3, as DNA: TGTGCCAGTAGTATAGATGGCAGCTCCTACGAGCAGTACTTC. This translates into CASSIDGSSYEQYF.

V and J are TRBV9 and TRBJ1-1, with no clear D. This CDR3 contains 13 residues. Trimming took 0 bases from V and 4 from J, leaving 7 bases between them. CDR1 is SGDLS and CDR2 is YYNGEE in the germline V gene. Written as DNA, the CDR3 is TGTGCCAGCAGCGTAGCAACCGGCACTGAAGCTTTCTTT. It yields the protein CASSVATGTEAFF.

The chain uses TRBV9 and TRBJ2-1; 7 positions agree with TRBD2. The V gene's germline CDR1 is SGDLS and CDR2 YYNGEE. With 2 bases clipped from V and 12 bases from J, the junction kept 17 bases outside the gene matches. The CDR3 spans 16 residues. The CDR3 bases are TGTGCCAGCAGCGTGGAGCCCCAGGGAGGGACCCAAATGCAGTTCTTC. Its translation is CASSVEPQGGTQMQFF.

The chain employs TRBV6-5 and TRBJ1-2; D perhaps matches TRBD1 (6 bases). Trimming removed 8 bases at V and 4 bases at J, with 14 bases between. The V gene's germline CDR1 is MNHEY and CDR2 SVGAGI. The CDR3 spans 13 residues. CDR3 loop: CASGAGAAYGYTF. DNA of the CDR3: TGTGCCAGCGGGGCAGGGGCGGCCTATGGCTACACCTTC.

The chain is built from TRBV30 and TRBJ1-5; 7 nucleotides align to TRBD1. Germline trimming cut 1 base from V and 2 bases from J; bases unmatched to any gene: 11. This CDR3 is 17 amino acids long. Germline CDR1 reads GTSNPN; CDR2 reads SVGIG (reference sequence). The CDR3, as DNA: TGTGCCTGGAGTGCAAAGACAGGGAGTGGGGGCAATCAGCCCCAGCATTTT. It yields the protein CAWSAKTGSGGNQPQHF.

Comments on this clone: A junction boundary mismatches the germline segment, possibly from a read error. The rearrangement uses TRBV19 and TRBJ2-7; TRBD2 aligns across 9 bases. The CDR3 covers 14 residues. Germline values: CDR1 LNHDA, CDR2 SQIVND (reference sequence). CDR3 nucleotide sequence: TGTGCCAGTAGTCCTAAGCGGGAGGTATCTTTTTTTGTCTTC. It specifies CASSPKREVSFFVF.

The chain uses TRBV5-1 and TRBJ2-7; D perhaps matches TRBD2 (6 bases). The V end lost 0 bases, the J end lost 6 bases, and 22 bases lay between the germline ends. The CDR3 is made up of 17 amino acids. Per germline, CDR1 SGHRS and CDR2 YFSETQ. CDR3 region: CASSLDMVAANPSEQYF. CDR3 sequence (DNA): TGCGCCAGCAGCTTGGATATGGTAGCGGCAAACCCCTCCGAGCAGTACTTC.

J is TRBJ2-5 and V is TRBV7-3; no definite D call. Germline CDR1 SGHTA, CDR2 FQGTGA. There are 15 residues in the CDR3. Between the trimmed V and J ends, which lost 1 base and 4 bases, there was a span of 13 bases. The CDR3 sequence is CASSLSGSDGETQYF. The CDR3 DNA reads TGTGCCAGCAGCTTAAGCGGAAGCGATGGAGAGACCCAGTACTTC.

J is TRBJ2-2 and V is TRBV19; 10 bases match TRBD1. Germline CDR1 is LNHDA and CDR2 is SQIVND (reference sequence). V was clipped by 2 bases and J by 7 bases; unmatched bases: 7. The CDR3 has 16 amino acids. CDR3 amino acids: CASSIIPGQGSGELFF. In nucleotides, the CDR3 is TGTGCCAGTAGTATAATACCGGGACAGGGGAGCGGGGAGCTGTTTTTT.

The chain has TRBV6-5 and TRBJ1-1; D remains unclear. V was pared by 8 bases and J by 7 bases, with 20 bases between. This CDR3 is 14 amino acids long. Germline V gene sequence: CDR1 MNHEY, CDR2 SVGAGI. CDR3: CASALNTASFEAFF. The CDR3 DNA follows: TGTGCCAGCGCGCTAAACACAGCCTCTTTTGAAGCTTTCTTT.

The V call is TRBV6-1, the J call TRBJ1-1; TRBD1 matches at 7 bases. The germline gives CDR1 MNHNS, CDR2 SASEGT. The CDR3 sequence is 14 residues long. V trimming: 6 bases; J trimming: 4 bases; junction bases outside the gene matches: 8. The CDR3 coding sequence is TGTGCCAGCAGCCGACAGGGAAGCGGCACTGAAGCTTTCTTT. Protein: CASSRQGSGTEAFF.

This CDR3 reads CASSQDQEWRDTQYF. The CDR3 DNA reads as TGCGCCAGCAGCCAAGATCAAGAATGGAGGGATACGCAGTATTTT. This chain uses TRBV4-1 with TRBJ2-3; perhaps TRBD2 as D (5 bases). CDR3 length equals 15 residues. Trimming removed 0 bases from V and 6 bases from J, with 13 bases in between. From germline, CDR1 is MGHRA and CDR2 YSYEKL.

The V and J genes are TRBV5-1 and TRBJ2-3, with a tentative D call TRBD2 (6 bases). V shed 7 bases and J shed 2 bases, with 14 bases lying between them. This CDR3 comprises 14 residues. Germline V CDR1 and CDR2: SGHRS, YFSETQ. The CDR3 DNA is TGCGCCAGCTACGCTGGGAGGATCACAGATACGCAGTATTTT. Protein product: CASYAGRITDTQYF.

The gene calls are TRBV30 and TRBJ2-1, with D perhaps matching TRBD2 (6 bases). Per the germline V gene, CDR1 is GTSNPN and CDR2 is SVGIG (reference sequence). Trimming pared 1 base from V and 6 bases from J, leaving 7 bases between. The CDR3 covers 12 residues. The CDR3 coding sequence is TGTGCCTGGAGTGGACTAGTCAATGAGCAGTTCTTC. This translates into CAWSGLVNEQFF.

This chain joins TRBV28 and TRBJ1-1; no reliable D call. Trimming stripped 7 bases from V and 11 bases from J, with 14 bases between. The CDR3 has 11 amino acids. CDR1 is MDHEN and CDR2 is SYDVKM in the germline V gene. CDR3 in amino acids: CASIGLVGAFF. In DNA, the CDR3 is TGTGCCAGCATAGGACTGGTGGGTGCTTTCTTT.

The chain has TRBV7-9 and TRBJ2-3, with a weak D call TRBD2 (5 bases). This CDR3 spans 15 amino acids. Trimming took off 8 bases at V and 1 base at J, with 16 bases between the two ends. CDR1 SEHNR and CDR2 FQNEAQ come from the germline V gene (reference sequence). Here the CDR3 DNA reads TGTGCCAGCGGATCCCGGGGTCATCGCACAGATACGCAGTATTTT. Residues: CASGSRGHRTDTQYF.

The rearrangement uses TRBV27 and TRBJ2-3; possibly TRBD1 for D (5 bases). This CDR3 region has 15 residues. Germline CDR1 and CDR2: MNHEY and SMNVEV (reference sequence). V was shortened by 6 bases and J by 1 base, with 14 bases between the two germline ends. The CDR3 DNA reads as TGTGCCAGCAGCCCAGGGCAGGGCGGCACAGATACGCAGTATTTT. This codes for CASSPGQGGTDTQYF.

The rearrangement links TRBV5-5 to TRBJ2-7; D perhaps matches TRBD2 (6 bases). Looked up from germline, CDR1 is SGHKS and CDR2 is YYEKEE (reference sequence). The CDR3 length is 15 residues. V lost 5 bases and J 3 bases, leaving 18 bases between the germline ends. The CDR3 reads CASSPRWGGNYEQYF. In DNA form, the CDR3 reads TGTGCCAGCAGTCCTCGTTGGGGAGGTAACTACGAGCAGTACTTC.

This rearrangement joins TRBV28 to TRBJ1-2; 7 nucleotides align to TRBD1. CDR1 and CDR2 (germline): MDHEN, SYDVKM. The CDR3 has 14 residues. Trimming at V came to 8 bases and at J to 5 bases, leaving 11 bases not matched to a gene. CDR3: CASQTPGTAYGYTF. Here the CDR3 DNA reads TGTGCCAGCCAAACCCCCGGGACAGCATATGGCTACACCTTC.

The chain joins TRBV7-2 to TRBJ2-7; tentative D call: TRBD2 (5 bases). Trimming removed 4 bases from V and 5 bases from J, with 18 bases in between. The CDR3 has 15 amino acids. Germline lookup yields CDR1 SGHTA and CDR2 FQGNSA. Here the CDR3 reads CASSSHRGLPDEQYF. CDR3 nucleotide sequence: TGTGCCAGCAGCTCCCACCGCGGACTGCCTGACGAGCAGTACTTC.

This clone was counted a few times. The V call is TRBV11-2, the J call TRBJ2-3; D may be TRBD2 (5 bases). There are 15 residues in the CDR3. The V gene lost 1 base and the J gene lost 4 bases, with 12 bases spanning the gap. The V gene's germline CDR1 is SGHAT and CDR2 FQNNGV. CDR3 nucleotide sequence: TGTGCCAGCAGCTTAGTTCGCGGGTCCGCAGATACGCAGTATTTT. This codes for CASSLVRGSADTQYF.